The 24 T cell receptor beta chains below all came from one sample that was sequenced in a study of blood T cells in healthy people across ages. Through a sample-barcoded 5' primer and a J-beta primer mix, a second PCR was run for roughly 6 to 11 cycles. TCRdb reanalysed the 5' RACE reads using MiXCR and keeps one entry per CDR3 protein. The table lists 790,000 or so distinct CDR3 sequences, about 47% of them singletons. Sequencing used blood. The origin of the receptors is a man older than 75 in good health.

V is TRBV19 and J is TRBJ2-7; D is possibly TRBD1 (6 bases). The V gene lost 3 bases and the J gene lost 5 bases, with 20 bases spanning the gap. The CDR3 is 16 amino acids. Germline values: CDR1 LNHDA, CDR2 SQIVND (reference sequence). The CDR3 loop is CASSMSGTPGPDEQYF. CDR3 DNA: TGTGCCAGTAGTATGAGTGGGACACCGGGACCCGACGAGCAGTACTTC.

Worth noting for this clonotype: A much larger clone lies a single base off, so this may be a read error. The chain links TRBV20-1 to TRBJ2-5, with TRBD2 identical over 8 bases. The J call may not be correct, given that the DNA end is closer to TRBJ2-7. Germline CDR1 reads DFQATT; CDR2 reads SNEGSKA (reference sequence). This CDR3 is built from 14 residues. CDR3 loop: CSAAALRGGYEQYF. CDR3 bases: TGCAGTGCCGCCGCCCTACGGGGGGGCTACGAGCAGTACTTC.

This clonotype was seen a few times. The genes are TRBV2 and TRBJ2-7; 9 bases line up with TRBD1. This CDR3 spans 12 amino acids. Trimming at V came to 7 bases and at J to 5 bases, leaving 3 bases not matched to a gene. The germline V gene has CDR1 SNHLY and CDR2 FYNNEI. The CDR3 reads CASKDRGDEQYF. The CDR3 nucleotides read TGTGCCAGCAAGGACAGGGGTGACGAGCAGTACTTC.

The CDR3 loop is CASSVGDRESYEQYF. The DNA for the CDR3 is TGTGCCAGCAGCGTCGGGGACAGGGAATCGTACGAGCAGTACTTC. This sequence joins TRBV9 and TRBJ2-7, with 9 bases that match TRBD1. V dropped 2 bases and J dropped 4; count of bases not matched to a gene: 7. Per germline, CDR1 SGDLS and CDR2 YYNGEE. There are 15 residues in the CDR3.

This clonotype came up a few times. The J gene is TRBJ2-5, the V gene TRBV6-5; 9 bases match TRBD2. Losses at the gene ends were 8 bases for V and 11 bases for J; bases not matched to a gene: 18. The CDR3 extends over 15 amino acids. Germline values: CDR1 MNHEY, CDR2 SVGAGI. The CDR3: CASGRIAGAINEQYF. The CDR3 nucleotides read TGTGCCAGCGGCAGAATAGCGGGAGCCATCAATGAGCAGTACTTC.

The table lists this clonotype with a few counts. The gene calls are TRBV27 and TRBJ2-7, with D possibly being TRBD1 or TRBD2 (5 bases each). The CDR3 spans 13 residues. Trimming took 6 bases from V and 2 from J, leaving 11 bases between them. CDR1 and CDR2 from the germline V gene are MNHEY and SMNVEV (reference sequence). The DNA for the CDR3 is TGTGCCAGCAGCTGGGACGTTACCTACGAGCAGTACTTC. It encodes CASSWDVTYEQYF.

The chain uses TRBV15 and TRBJ2-2, with TRBD1 matching over 7 bases. V was pared by 4 bases and J by 4 bases, with 3 bases of the junction left unmatched. CDR3 length equals 14 residues. Germline CDR1 LNHNV, CDR2 YYDKDF (reference sequence). CDR3 nucleotides: TGTGCCACCAGCACGGGACAGTCCACCGGGGAGCTGTTTTTT. It specifies CATSTGQSTGELFF.

This chain links TRBV6-6 with TRBJ2-2; the match to TRBD2 covers 10 bases. V was clipped by 0 bases and J by 6 bases; unmatched bases: 4. This CDR3 is 16 amino acids long. The germline V gene encodes CDR1 MNHNY and CDR2 SVGAGI (reference sequence). CDR3 sequence reads: CASSYSTSGISGELFF. CDR3 coding DNA: TGTGCCAGCAGTTACTCAACTAGCGGGATCTCCGGGGAGCTGTTTTTT.

The chain carries TRBV28 and TRBJ2-5, with TRBD2 identical over 9 bases. After removal of 2 bases from V and 11 bases from J, the junction contained 12 bases not matched to a gene. The CDR3 runs 15 residues. Germline-derived CDR1 and CDR2 are MDHEN and SYDVKM. The CDR3 DNA follows: TGTGCCAGCAGTTTACTAGCGGGAAGTCGCAATGAGCAGTACTTC. This sequence encodes CASSLLAGSRNEQYF. Looking up the rest from reference TRBV28 and TRBJ2-5 gives the full variable domain: DVKVTQSSRYLVKRTGEKVFLECVQDMDHENMFWYRQDPGLGLRLIYFSYDVKMKEKGDIPEGYSVSREKKERFSLILESASTNQTSMYLCASSLLAGSRNEQYFGPGTRLLVL.

Details on this clonotype: One base away lies a much larger clone, so this may be a sequencing read error. The V and J genes are TRBV5-1 and TRBJ2-7; 11 bases map to TRBD2. Germline CDR1 is SGHRS and CDR2 is YFSETQ. The CDR3 covers 14 residues. In DNA form, the CDR3 reads TGCGCCGGCAGCTTGGGACTAGCGGCCTACGAGCAGTACTTC. Encoded protein: CAGSLGLAAYEQYF.

This chain links TRBV3-1 with TRBJ1-5, with no clear D. This CDR3 is built from 13 residues. V shed 0 bases and J shed 5 bases, with 5 bases lying between them. Germline assignment: CDR1 LGHDT and CDR2 YNNKEL (reference sequence). The CDR3 region has the DNA TGTGCCAGCAGCCAAGATAGGTATCAGCCCCAGCATTTT. It yields the protein CASSQDRYQPQHF.

V usage is TRBV29-1 and J usage is TRBJ2-7, with 8 bases that match TRBD1. V was clipped by 4 bases and J by 4 bases; unmatched bases: 9. Germline CDR1 reads SQVTM; CDR2 reads ANQGSEA. The CDR3 length is 14 residues. The CDR3 DNA sequence: TGCAGCGTTGCAGGGGGCGCTGGGGTATACGAGCAGTACTTC. It codes for CSVAGGAGVYEQYF.

The rearrangement uses TRBV7-3 and TRBJ2-2; 9 bases fit TRBD1. CDR3 length: 14 residues. With V trimmed by 6 bases and J by 4 bases, 3 bases remained unmatched. Germline loops: CDR1 SGHTA, CDR2 FQGTGA. In DNA form, the CDR3 reads TGTGCCAGCAGGGGACAGGGACCCACCGGGGAGCTGTTTTTT. As protein: CASRGQGPTGELFF.

The CDR3 reads CSAIALADSYNEQFF. In DNA, the CDR3 is TGCAGTGCTATTGCTCTAGCGGACTCCTACAATGAGCAGTTCTTC. The chain employs TRBV20-1 and TRBJ2-1, with TRBD2 matching over 7 bases. V lost 4 bases, J lost 0 bases, and 6 bases stayed unmatched. CDR1 and CDR2 from the germline V gene are DFQATT and SNEGSKA (reference sequence). The CDR3 length is 15 residues.

The V call is TRBV20-1, the J call TRBJ2-7; no clear D gene. CDR3 size: 13 residues. V was cut by 1 base and J by 5 bases, with 12 bases left in between. Germline CDR1 is DFQATT and CDR2 is SNEGSKA (reference sequence). CDR3: CSARVQLWDEQYF. CDR3 nucleotide sequence: TGCAGTGCTAGAGTGCAGTTATGGGACGAGCAGTACTTC.

This chain uses TRBV5-1 with TRBJ2-1, with a weak D call TRBD2 (6 bases). The V and J ends lost 4 bases and 7 bases respectively, with 15 bases between them. The germline CDR1 and CDR2 sequences are SGHRS and YFSETQ. The CDR3 is made up of 14 amino acids. CDR3 sequence: CASSIGLTGNEQFF. Written as DNA, the CDR3 is TGCGCCAGCAGCATAGGACTAACGGGAAATGAGCAGTTCTTC.

V and J are TRBV28 and TRBJ2-1; 7 nucleotides align to TRBD2. The CDR3 is 13 residues long. Germline loops: CDR1 MDHEN, CDR2 SYDVKM. V shed 5 bases, J shed 10 bases, and the junction held 8 bases outside the gene matches. CDR3: CASSVSLSGEQFF. The DNA of the CDR3 is TGTGCCAGCAGTGTATCTCTTAGCGGGGAGCAGTTCTTC.

This clonotype was recorded at least ten times. The genes are TRBV5-1 and TRBJ2-5; D is possibly TRBD1 (5 bases). V was trimmed by 0 bases and J by 6 bases, leaving 12 bases between them. Germline values: CDR1 SGHRS, CDR2 YFSETQ. The CDR3 spans 14 residues. CDR3 sequence: CASSLDQGQQTQYF. CDR3 nucleotides: TGCGCCAGCAGCTTGGATCAGGGTCAACAGACCCAGTACTTC.

This clonotype was seen just once. The CDR3 loop is CASSPGLAGMSSYEQYF. CDR3 DNA: TGTGCCAGCAGCCCAGGACTAGCGGGGATGAGCTCCTACGAGCAGTACTTC. The chain is built from TRBV7-2 and TRBJ2-7; 12 bases match TRBD2. Trimming cost V 5 bases and J 0 bases; bases outside gene matches: 8. The CDR3 covers 17 residues. The V gene's germline CDR1 is SGHTA and CDR2 FQGNSA. The entire variable domain, with the rest obtained from reference TRBV7-2 and TRBJ2-7, is as follows: GAGVSQSPSNKVTEKGKDVELRCDPISGHTALYWYRQSLGQGLEFLIYFQGNSAPDKSGLPSDRFSAERTGGSVSTLTIQRTQQEDSAVYLCASSPGLAGMSSYEQYFGPGTRLTVT.

A few counts support this clonotype. A much larger clone sits a single nucleotide away, making a read error possible. The chain has TRBV7-2 and TRBJ2-7; D possibly corresponds to TRBD2 (5 bases). The CDR3 has 14 residues. Trimming removed 5 bases from V and 4 bases from J, with 15 bases in between. Looked up from germline, CDR1 is SGHTA and CDR2 is FQGNSA. Written as DNA, the CDR3 is TGTGCCAGCAGCGCAACCCCCGGGATTTACGAGCAGTACTTC. Translating it yields CASSATPGIYEQYF.

This chain uses TRBV7-9 with TRBJ2-1; D perhaps matches TRBD2 (6 bases). Germline assignment: CDR1 SEHNR and CDR2 FQNEAQ (reference sequence). The CDR3 spans 14 residues. V was trimmed by 8 bases and J by 8 bases, leaving 19 bases between them. The CDR3 region has the DNA TGTGCCAGCGGGGGGATTCTCCGGTACTATGAGCAGTTCTTC. Amino acid sequence: CASGGILRYYEQFF.

The chain employs TRBV6-1 and TRBJ2-1; tentatively, D is TRBD2 (5 bases). CDR1 and CDR2 from the germline V gene are MNHNS and SASEGT. Trimming pared 4 bases from V and 11 bases from J, leaving 9 bases between. The CDR3 runs to 11 residues. The CDR3 reads CASSGTRKQFF. DNA for the CDR3: TGTGCCAGCAGTGGAACTAGGAAGCAGTTCTTC.

A few counts support this clonotype. V is TRBV3-1 and J is TRBJ2-1; the D gene is possibly TRBD2 (6 bases). In germline, CDR1 is LGHDT, CDR2 YNNKEL (reference sequence). V was trimmed by 1 base and J by 7 bases, leaving 17 bases between them. This CDR3 region has 16 residues. This chain's CDR3 is CASSQVWGRMLNEQFF. CDR3 nucleotide sequence: TGTGCCAGCAGCCAAGTTTGGGGGAGGATGTTGAATGAGCAGTTCTTC.

This clonotype was seen only a few times. The CDR3: CASSLRQGAVNTEAFF. The CDR3 nucleotides are TGCGCCAGCAGCTTGCGGCAGGGGGCGGTGAACACTGAAGCTTTCTTT. This chain links TRBV5-1 with TRBJ1-1; 8 nucleotides line up with TRBD1. V lost 1 base and J lost 0; bases outside the gene matches: 5. The CDR3 consists of 16 residues. Germline assignment: CDR1 SGHRS and CDR2 YFSETQ.